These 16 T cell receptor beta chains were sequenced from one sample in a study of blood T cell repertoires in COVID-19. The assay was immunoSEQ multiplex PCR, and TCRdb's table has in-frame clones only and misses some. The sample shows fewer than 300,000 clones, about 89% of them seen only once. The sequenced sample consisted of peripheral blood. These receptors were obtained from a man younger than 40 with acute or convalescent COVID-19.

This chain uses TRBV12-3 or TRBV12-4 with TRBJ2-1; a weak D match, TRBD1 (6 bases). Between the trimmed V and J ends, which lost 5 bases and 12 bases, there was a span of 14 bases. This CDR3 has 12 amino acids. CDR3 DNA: TGTGCCAGCAGTACGGACAGTCAAGTGCAGTTCTTC. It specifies CASSTDSQVQFF.

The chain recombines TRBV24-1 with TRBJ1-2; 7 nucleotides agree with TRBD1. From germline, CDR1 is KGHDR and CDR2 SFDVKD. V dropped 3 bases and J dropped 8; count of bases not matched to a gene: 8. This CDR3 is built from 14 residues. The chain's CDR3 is CATSDDGTVRGYTF. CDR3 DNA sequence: TGTGCCACCAGTGATGACGGGACAGTGAGAGGCTACACCTTC.

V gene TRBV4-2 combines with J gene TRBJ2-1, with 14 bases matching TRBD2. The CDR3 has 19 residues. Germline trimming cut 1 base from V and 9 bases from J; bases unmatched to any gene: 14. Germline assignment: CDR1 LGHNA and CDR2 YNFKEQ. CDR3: CASSQVRLAGGLGSSEQFF. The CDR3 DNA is TGTGCCAGCAGCCAAGTCAGACTAGCGGGAGGGCTGGGGTCTAGTGAGCAGTTCTTC.

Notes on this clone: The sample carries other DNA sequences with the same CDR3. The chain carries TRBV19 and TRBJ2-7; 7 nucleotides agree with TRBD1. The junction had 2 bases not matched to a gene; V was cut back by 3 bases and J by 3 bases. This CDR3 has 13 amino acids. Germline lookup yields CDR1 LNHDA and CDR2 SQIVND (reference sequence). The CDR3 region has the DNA TGTGCCAGTAGTATGGGACAGAACTACGAGCAGTACTTC. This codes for CASSMGQNYEQYF.

DNA for the CDR3: TGTGCCAGCAGCTCCGGGATTGCCCCCCAGCATTTT. It is translated as CASSSGIAPQHF. The chain has TRBV6-6 and TRBJ1-5; D remains unclear. The ends were cut back, 6 bases at V and 10 bases at J, with 13 bases in the middle. The CDR3 is 12 amino acids. Germline CDR1 MNHNY, CDR2 SVGAGI (reference sequence).

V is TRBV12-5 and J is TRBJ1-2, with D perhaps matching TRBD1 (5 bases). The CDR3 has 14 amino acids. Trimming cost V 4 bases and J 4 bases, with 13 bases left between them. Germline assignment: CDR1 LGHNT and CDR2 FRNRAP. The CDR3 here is CASGWEGVGYGYTF. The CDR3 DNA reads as TGTGCTAGTGGTTGGGAAGGGGTGGGCTATGGCTACACCTTC.

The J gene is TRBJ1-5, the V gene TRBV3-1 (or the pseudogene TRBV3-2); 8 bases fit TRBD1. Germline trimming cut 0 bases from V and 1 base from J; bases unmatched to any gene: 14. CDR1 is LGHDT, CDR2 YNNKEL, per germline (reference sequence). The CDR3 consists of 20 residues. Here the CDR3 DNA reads TGTGCCAGCAGCCAAGAGACCGGACAGGGAGTATGGGGAAGCAATCAGCCCCAGCATTTT. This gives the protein CASSQETGQGVWGSNQPQHF.

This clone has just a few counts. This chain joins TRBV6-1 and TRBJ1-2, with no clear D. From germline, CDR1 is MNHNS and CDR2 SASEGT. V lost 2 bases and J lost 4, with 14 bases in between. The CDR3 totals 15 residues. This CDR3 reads CASSELAEEIYGYTF. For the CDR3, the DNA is TGTGCCAGCAGTGAATTAGCGGAGGAGATCTATGGCTACACCTTC.

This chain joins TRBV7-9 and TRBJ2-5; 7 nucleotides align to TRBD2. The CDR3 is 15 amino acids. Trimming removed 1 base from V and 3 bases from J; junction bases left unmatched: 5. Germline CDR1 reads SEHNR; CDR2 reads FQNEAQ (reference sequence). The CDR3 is CASSLVLADKETQYF. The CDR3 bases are TGTGCCAGCAGCTTAGTGCTAGCGGACAAAGAGACCCAGTACTTC. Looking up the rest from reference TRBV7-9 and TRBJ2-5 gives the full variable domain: DTGVSQNPRHKITKRGQNVTFRCDPISEHNRLYWYRQTLGQGPEFLTYFQNEAQLEKSRLLSDRFSAERPKGSFSTLEIQRTEQGDSAMYLCASSLVLADKETQYFGPGTRLLVL.

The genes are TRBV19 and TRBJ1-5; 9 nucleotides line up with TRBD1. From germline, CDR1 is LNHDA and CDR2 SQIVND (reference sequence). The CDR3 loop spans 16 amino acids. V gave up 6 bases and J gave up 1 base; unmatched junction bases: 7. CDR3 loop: CASRYTGQGSNQPQHF. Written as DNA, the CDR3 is TGTGCCAGTAGGTATACGGGACAGGGAAGCAATCAGCCCCAGCATTTT.

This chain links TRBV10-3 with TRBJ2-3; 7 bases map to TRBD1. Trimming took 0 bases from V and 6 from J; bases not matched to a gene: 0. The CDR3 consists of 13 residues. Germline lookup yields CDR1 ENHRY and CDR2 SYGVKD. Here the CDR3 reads CAISESTGDTQYF. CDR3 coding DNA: TGTGCCATCAGTGAGTCGACAGGGGATACGCAGTATTTT.

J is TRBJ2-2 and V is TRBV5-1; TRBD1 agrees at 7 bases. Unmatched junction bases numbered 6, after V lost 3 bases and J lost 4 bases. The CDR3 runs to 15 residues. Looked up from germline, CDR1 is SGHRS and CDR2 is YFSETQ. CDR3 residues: CASSYRDRSTGELFF. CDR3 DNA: TGCGCCAGCAGCTACCGGGACAGAAGCACCGGGGAGCTGTTTTTT.

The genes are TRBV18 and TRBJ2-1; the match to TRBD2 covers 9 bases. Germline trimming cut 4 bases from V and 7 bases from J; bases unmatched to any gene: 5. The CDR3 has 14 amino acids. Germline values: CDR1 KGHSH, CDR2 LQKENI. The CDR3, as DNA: TGTGCCAGCTCACTGGCTAGCGGGAAGAATGAGCAGTTCTTC. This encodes CASSLASGKNEQFF.

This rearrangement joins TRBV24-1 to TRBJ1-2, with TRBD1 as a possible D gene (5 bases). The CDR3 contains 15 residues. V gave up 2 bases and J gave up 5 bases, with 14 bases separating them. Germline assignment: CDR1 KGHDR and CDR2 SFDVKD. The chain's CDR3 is CATSDSYPSGYGYTF. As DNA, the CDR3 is TGTGCCACCAGTGATTCGTACCCTTCAGGGTATGGCTACACCTTC.

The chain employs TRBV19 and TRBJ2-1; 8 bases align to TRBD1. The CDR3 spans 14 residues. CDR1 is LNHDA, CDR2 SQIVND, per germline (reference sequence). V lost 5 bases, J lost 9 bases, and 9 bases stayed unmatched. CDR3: CASSVGQGSGEQFF. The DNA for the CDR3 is TGTGCCAGTAGTGTCGGACAGGGATCGGGTGAGCAGTTCTTC.

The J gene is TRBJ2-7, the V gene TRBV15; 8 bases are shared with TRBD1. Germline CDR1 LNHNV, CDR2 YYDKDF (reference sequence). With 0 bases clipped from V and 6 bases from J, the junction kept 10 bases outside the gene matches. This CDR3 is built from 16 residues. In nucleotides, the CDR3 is TGTGCCACCAGCAGAGATACCACCAGGGGGCGCGGCGAGCAGTACTTC. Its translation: CATSRDTTRGRGEQYF.